This T cell receptor (beta chain) was sequenced during a study of PD-1 blockade in mismatch repair-deficient tumors. Findings and caveats of the study: Rapid post-treatment expansion, then contraction, generally preceding radiologic response, marked tumor-resident clones.

TCRdb's table, derived via immunoSEQ multiplex PCR, lists solely in-frame clones and lacks some. The table includes 130,000 or so clones, about 85% detected once. TCR sequencing covered a few patients who responded to pembrolizumab. A word on this clone: Its antigen is undetermined.

Trimming pared 6 bases from V and 6 bases from J, leaving 8 bases between. The CDR3 has 12 amino acids. In germline, CDR1 is MNHEY, CDR2 SVGAGI. This chain joins TRBV6-5 and TRBJ2-2, with D unresolved. The sequences come from peripheral blood, collected 44 weeks after starting pembrolizumab. This TCR was sampled from an adult with mismatch repair-deficient cancer. CDR3 residues: CASSLRSGELFF. As DNA, the CDR3 is TGTGCCAGCAGCCTTCGATCCGGGGAGCTGTTTTTT.